This TCR beta chain was captured by sequencing in a study of lymphopenia after photon versus proton radiotherapy. Turning to this clone: The junction departs from the called germline gene at one end, perhaps through a read error. Other nucleotide sequences from this sample produce the same CDR3.

The CDR3 is made up of 11 amino acids. Germline V gene data show CDR1 as SGHTA and CDR2 as FQGNSA. Method: immunoSEQ multiplex PCR; TCRdb's copy keeps in-frame clones and lacks some. The profile shows approximately 91,000 clones, around 83% of them singletons. Specimen: peripheral blood, collected from a patient treated with proton-based radiotherapy. The chain joins TRBV7-2 to TRBJ2-7, with D uncertain. This sequence was found in a man in his sixties with pancreatic cancer. Here the CDR3 DNA reads TGTGCCAGCAGCTTAGCAGGCGAGCAATACTTC. This encodes CASSLAGEQYF. Combining the CDR3 with reference TRBV7-2 and TRBJ2-7 gives the whole variable domain GAGVSQSPSNKVTEKGKDVELRCDPISGHTALYWYRQSLGQGLEFLIYFQGNSAPDKSGLPSDRFSAERTGGSVSTLTIQRTQQEDSAVYLCASSLAGEQYFGPGTRLTVT.